These 27 T cell receptor beta chains were sequenced from one sample in a study of CD8 T cells in Susac syndrome. Reverse transcription of about 0.5 to 1 ug RNA was carried out with random hexamers. A single record per CDR3 protein comes from TCRdb applying MiXCR to the immunoSEQ multiplex PCR reads. The sample contains about 49,000 distinct CDR3 sequences, 93% of which appear only once. Source material: CD8+ T cells from PBMCs. These receptors all come from a human donor in good health.

This chain links TRBV20-1 with TRBJ1-2, with 8 bases that match TRBD1. CDR1 DFQATT and CDR2 SNEGSKA come from the germline V gene (reference sequence). V gave up 4 bases and J gave up 8 bases; unmatched junction bases: 9. This CDR3 is 13 amino acids long. For the CDR3, the DNA is TGCAGTGCTATAGAAGGACAGGGATGGGGCTACACCTTC. Protein: CSAIEGQGWGYTF.

V and J are TRBV4-1 and TRBJ2-7; D might be TRBD2 (6 bases). The CDR3 contains 15 residues. V lost 1 base to trimming and J lost 4 bases, with 14 bases between them. Germline CDR1 MGHRA, CDR2 YSYEKL. The CDR3 loop reads CASSQVPGAVYEQYF. CDR3 DNA sequence: TGCGCCAGCAGCCAAGTCCCGGGAGCGGTGTACGAGCAGTACTTC.

The J gene is TRBJ2-7, the V gene TRBV28, with D uncertain. Germline CDR1 MDHEN, CDR2 SYDVKM. This CDR3 comprises 14 residues. V shed 3 bases and J shed 2 bases, with 11 bases lying between them. The DNA of the CDR3 is TGTGCCAGCAGTTTCGGTAACACGCCCTACGAGCAGTACTTC. Its translation: CASSFGNTPYEQYF.

The chain links TRBV9 to TRBJ2-1; 7 bases map to TRBD2. From germline, CDR1 is SGDLS and CDR2 YYNGEE. V was pared by 3 bases and J by 5 bases, with 5 bases of the junction left unmatched. The CDR3 is 14 amino acids. The CDR3: CASSEPSGNNEQFF. The CDR3 nucleotides are TGTGCCAGCAGCGAGCCTAGCGGTAACAATGAGCAGTTCTTC.

This clonotype showed up just once. This rearrangement joins TRBV5-6 to TRBJ2-3, with D tentatively TRBD2 (5 bases). The ends were cut back, 0 bases at V and 2 bases at J, with 13 bases in the middle. The CDR3 loop spans 16 amino acids. Per germline, CDR1 SGHDT and CDR2 YYEEEE. The CDR3 DNA is TGTGCCAGCAGCTTGGCCGTAAGCGGATACACAGATACGCAGTATTTT. Translating gives CASSLAVSGYTDTQYF.

This sequence joins TRBV6-2 or TRBV6-3 and TRBJ1-1; TRBD1 might be the D (5 bases). The CDR3 is 15 residues long. Trimming removed 8 bases at V and 4 bases at J, with 20 bases between. The germline gives CDR1 MNHEY, CDR2 SVGEGT. The CDR3 protein is CASVGWGEGVTEAFF. The CDR3 coding sequence is TGTGCCAGCGTTGGCTGGGGGGAAGGCGTCACTGAAGCTTTCTTT.

The gene calls are TRBV28 and TRBJ1-5; D gene ambiguous. The V end was cut by 1 base, the J end by 6 bases, with 10 bases between. The V gene's germline CDR1 is MDHEN and CDR2 SYDVKM. This CDR3 is built from 14 residues. The chain's CDR3 is CASSLSGSTQPQHF. In DNA, the CDR3 is TGTGCCAGCAGTTTATCAGGCTCTACTCAGCCCCAGCATTTT.

This chain joins TRBV9 and TRBJ2-1; tentatively, D is TRBD1 (5 bases). The V gene's germline CDR1 is SGDLS and CDR2 YYNGEE. Trimming took 2 bases from V and 6 from J, leaving 12 bases between them. This CDR3 contains 14 residues. The CDR3 here is CASSVGQGGNEQFF. DNA for the CDR3: TGTGCCAGCAGCGTGGGTCAGGGCGGCAATGAGCAGTTCTTC.

The genes are TRBV12-3 or TRBV12-4 and TRBJ2-7; the D gene is possibly TRBD1 (5 bases). V was clipped by 6 bases and J by 3 bases, with 12 bases between them. CDR3 size: 13 residues. The CDR3 is CASSPAGIYEQYF. As DNA, the CDR3 is TGTGCCAGCAGCCCTGCAGGGATCTACGAGCAGTACTTC.

V is TRBV9 and J is TRBJ2-2; D remains ambiguous. The germline V gene encodes CDR1 SGDLS and CDR2 YYNGEE. With 4 bases removed from V and 7 bases from J, the gap between germline ends came to 17 bases. This CDR3 has 15 residues. The CDR3 protein is CASSPRGAVGGELFF. The CDR3 nucleotides read TGTGCCAGCAGCCCACGAGGAGCCGTGGGCGGGGAGCTGTTTTTT.

This chain joins TRBV27 and TRBJ2-7; no reliable D call. This CDR3 comprises 12 residues. Trimming left V 4 bases short and J 3 bases short, with 7 bases between. Germline values: CDR1 MNHEY, CDR2 SMNVEV (reference sequence). In nucleotides, the CDR3 is TGTGCCAGCAGTTCACCCAACTACGAGCAGTACTTC. Residues: CASSSPNYEQYF.

The rearrangement links TRBV9 to TRBJ2-1; possibly TRBD2 for D (6 bases). The CDR3 covers 14 residues. V gave up 5 bases and J gave up 7 bases, with 16 bases separating them. Germline-derived CDR1 and CDR2 are SGDLS and YYNGEE. In nucleotides, the CDR3 is TGTGCCAGCAGTGTTTACGGGACTCCTAATGAGCAGTTCTTC. Protein product: CASSVYGTPNEQFF. Full variable domain (rest looked up from reference TRBV9 and TRBJ2-1): DSGVTQTPKHLITATGQRVTLRCSPRSGDLSVYWYQQSLDQGLQFLIQYYNGEERAKGNILERFSAQQFPDLHSELNLSSLELGDSALYFCASSVYGTPNEQFFGPGTRLTVL.

The rearrangement joins TRBV20-1 to TRBJ1-1, with a tentative D call TRBD1 (6 bases). Trimming took 2 bases from V and 4 from J, leaving 14 bases between them. This CDR3 contains 14 residues. Germline V gives CDR1 DFQATT, CDR2 SNEGSKA (reference sequence). CDR3 DNA: TGCAGTGCTAGAACAGGGAAAAGTAGCACTGAAGCTTTCTTT. Protein: CSARTGKSSTEAFF.

The V and J genes are TRBV7-9 and TRBJ1-4; 7 bases match TRBD1. This CDR3 contains 15 residues. Losses at the gene ends were 5 bases for V and 8 bases for J; bases not matched to a gene: 11. Per germline, CDR1 SEHNR and CDR2 FQNEAQ (reference sequence). CDR3 residues: CASSQLTGLNEKLFF. The CDR3 bases are TGTGCCAGCAGCCAGCTGACAGGGCTGAACGAAAAACTGTTTTTT.

This chain joins TRBV28 and TRBJ2-5; D tentatively reads TRBD1 or TRBD2 (7 bases each). Trimming took off 6 bases at V and 3 bases at J, with 20 bases between the two ends. Looked up from germline, CDR1 is MDHEN and CDR2 is SYDVKM. This CDR3 region has 16 residues. CDR3 sequence: CASSYWGRGQEETQYF. DNA for the CDR3: TGTGCCAGCAGCTACTGGGGGAGGGGGCAAGAAGAGACCCAGTACTTC.

The J gene is TRBJ2-5, the V gene TRBV13; D unresolved. Trimming cost V 5 bases and J 5 bases, with 9 bases left between them. The germline CDR1 and CDR2 sequences are PRHDT and FYEKMQ (reference sequence). The CDR3 contains 12 residues. The CDR3 nucleotides read TGTGCCAGCAGCCCCCTTGGGGAGACCCAGTACTTC. Translated, it gives CASSPLGETQYF.

This rearrangement joins TRBV28 to TRBJ2-7; maybe TRBD1 (6 bases). Germline V CDR1 and CDR2: MDHEN, SYDVKM. The V gene lost 2 bases and the J gene lost 6 bases, with 11 bases spanning the gap. The CDR3 length is 13 residues. In DNA, the CDR3 is TGTGCCAGCAGTTTACTTCAGGGGAGCGAGCAGTACTTC. Protein product: CASSLLQGSEQYF.

This rearrangement joins TRBV4-1 to TRBJ2-3, with 7 bases that match TRBD1. CDR3 size: 16 residues. The germline gives CDR1 MGHRA, CDR2 YSYEKL. After removal of 4 bases from V and 5 bases from J, the junction contained 12 bases not matched to a gene. CDR3: CASSPSPSQGLDTQYF. As DNA, the CDR3 is TGCGCCAGCAGCCCATCTCCGTCACAGGGGCTAGATACGCAGTATTTT.

This chain uses TRBV7-9 with TRBJ1-1; no definite D call. CDR3 length equals 12 residues. The germline V and J ends were trimmed by 3 bases and 2 bases, with 4 bases remaining between them. The germline CDR1 and CDR2 sequences are SEHNR and FQNEAQ (reference sequence). The CDR3 DNA is TGTGCCAGCAGCTTTGAAAACACTGAAGCTTTCTTT. This sequence encodes CASSFENTEAFF.

The chain links TRBV4-1 to TRBJ2-7; D remains ambiguous. Between the trimmed V and J ends, which lost 4 bases and 0 bases, there was a span of 13 bases. Germline CDR1 and CDR2: MGHRA and YSYEKL. The CDR3 is 15 residues long. CDR3 nucleotide sequence: TGCGCCAGCAGCCCGAAAGGGCACAGCTCCTACGAGCAGTACTTC. This encodes CASSPKGHSSYEQYF.

This chain joins TRBV28 and TRBJ2-7; unclear D gene. Germline V gives CDR1 MDHEN, CDR2 SYDVKM. With 6 bases removed from V and 3 bases from J, the gap between germline ends came to 12 bases. The CDR3 is made up of 13 amino acids. The CDR3 sequence is CASSLDGYYEQYF. CDR3 bases: TGTGCCAGCAGCCTTGACGGGTACTACGAGCAGTACTTC.

The chain carries TRBV27 and TRBJ2-7, with D maybe TRBD1 (5 bases). With 9 bases removed from V and 6 bases from J, the gap between germline ends came to 18 bases. This CDR3 is 13 amino acids long. Germline loops: CDR1 MNHEY, CDR2 SMNVEV (reference sequence). The CDR3 region has the DNA TGTGCCAGTTTTCTTGGACCAGGGTCCGAGCAGTACTTC. It encodes CASFLGPGSEQYF.

The rearrangement joins TRBV30 to TRBJ1-5, with 7 bases fitting TRBD1. Germline V gives CDR1 GTSNPN, CDR2 SVGIG (reference sequence). This CDR3 has 14 residues. Trimming took 2 bases from V and 3 from J; bases not matched to a gene: 4. For the CDR3, the DNA is TGTGCCTGGAGTACCGGGACAGTCAATCAGCCCCAGCATTTT. Protein sequence: CAWSTGTVNQPQHF.

The genes are TRBV6-5 and TRBJ2-3; maybe TRBD2 (6 bases). V dropped 0 bases and J dropped 6 bases, with 16 bases sitting between them. CDR1 is MNHEY and CDR2 is SVGAGI in the germline V gene. This CDR3 region has 16 residues. CDR3 region: CASSYSPGLVGDTQYF. The CDR3 DNA is TGTGCCAGCAGTTACTCCCCGGGACTCGTAGGTGATACGCAGTATTTT.

The V and J genes are TRBV7-2 and TRBJ2-2, with 14 nucleotides matching TRBD2. Germline V CDR1 and CDR2: SGHTA, FQGNSA. The CDR3 is 16 amino acids. Losses at the gene ends were 5 bases for V and 5 bases for J; bases not matched to a gene: 4. The CDR3 nucleotides are TGTGCCAGCAGCCCGGGACTAGCGGGAGCAACCGGGGAGCTGTTTTTT. This gives the protein CASSPGLAGATGELFF.

The chain combines TRBV28 with TRBJ1-1; 7 nucleotides line up with TRBD1. The CDR3 consists of 16 residues. V shed 1 base and J 3 bases; nucleotides not matched to a gene: 8. Per germline, CDR1 MDHEN and CDR2 SYDVKM. The CDR3 reads CASSLYLSGGHTEAFF. CDR3 in DNA: TGTGCCAGCAGTTTATACCTCTCAGGGGGGCACACTGAAGCTTTCTTT.

The chain is built from TRBV7-8 and TRBJ2-2; D is uncertain. Germline V gene lookup returns CDR1 SGHVS and CDR2 FQNEAQ. V lost 1 base and J 1 base, leaving 7 bases between the germline ends. CDR3 length equals 15 residues. This CDR3 reads CASSLGPRNTGELFF. CDR3 sequence (DNA): TGTGCCAGCAGCTTAGGTCCCAGGAACACCGGGGAGCTGTTTTTT.